This record concerns one T cell receptor beta chain sequence. Its matching antigen is unknown. The data derive from a study of molecular identifiers for immune sequencing clone quantification. Study findings and constraints: Spike-in Jurkat TCR RNA from a single cell reportedly registered among roughly 1.1 million naive cells. With a barcode shared among identical TCR molecules, highly expanded clone sizes could be underestimated.

The CDR3 is 17 amino acids. Per germline, CDR1 MGHRA and CDR2 YSYEKL. Trimming cost V 0 bases and J 3 bases, with 16 bases left between them. From the PCR reads, TCRdb called clonotypes with MiXCR, one entry per CDR3 protein. Here the sample spans under 800,000 distinct CDR3 sequences, roughly 27% being singletons. Libraries from naive CD8 cells were generated from approximately 22,000 to 940,000 sorted cells (with 10%, 30% or 50% RNA). This chain connects TRBV4-1 to TRBJ2-3; D possibly corresponds to TRBD1 (6 bases). The sample taken for sequencing was naive CD8+ T cells from blood, with Jurkat cell RNA spiked in. Specified subset: FACS-sorted CD8+CD4-CCR7+CD45RA+ naive T cells. The clonotype originates from a human donor in good health. Some libraries in this study had Jurkat cell RNA spiked in. CDR3 nucleotide sequence: TGCGCCAGCAGCCAAGAAGGACAGCCCCAAACGACAGATACGCAGTATTTT. This gives the protein CASSQEGQPQTTDTQYF.